These 5 T cell receptor beta chains were all obtained from the same sample, sequenced in a study of cytomegalovirus exposure and HLA in healthy donors. Both 60 Vbeta primers and 13 Jbeta primers went into the PCR. Generated by immunoSEQ multiplex PCR, the TCRdb table keeps only in-frame clones and is missing some. The sample yields about 200,000 clones, around 80% seen once. The sample taken for sequencing was PBMCs. The receptor set was obtained from a young man in good health and CMV-seronegative.

The chain joins TRBV28 to TRBJ1-2; D is perhaps TRBD1 (6 bases). Germline V CDR1 and CDR2: MDHEN, SYDVKM. CDR3 length: 13 residues. V was trimmed by 10 bases and J by 5 bases, leaving 17 bases between them. The CDR3 sequence: CATLARDTYGYTF. CDR3 DNA: TGTGCCACCCTAGCCCGGGACACATATGGCTACACCTTC.

V and J are TRBV11-3 and TRBJ2-7; TRBD1 agrees at 9 bases. V shed 4 bases, J shed 5 bases, and the junction held 6 bases outside the gene matches. CDR3 size: 14 residues. Germline loops: CDR1 SGHNT, CDR2 YENEEA. The CDR3 sequence: CASSSRDRAHEQYF. The CDR3 DNA reads TGTGCCAGCAGCTCCCGGGACAGGGCCCACGAGCAGTACTTC.

The chain joins TRBV28 to TRBJ1-6, with 7 bases lining up with TRBD1. The germline CDR1 and CDR2 sequences are MDHEN and SYDVKM. This CDR3 comprises 15 residues. With 6 bases clipped from V and 1 base from J, the junction kept 3 bases outside the gene matches. The CDR3 DNA reads TGTGCCAGCAGCTCACAGGGGTCCTATAATTCACCCCTCCACTTT. Residues: CASSSQGSYNSPLHF.

The V gene is TRBV5-5, the J gene TRBJ2-7; 11 bases match TRBD2. V shed 4 bases, J shed 0 bases, and the junction held 3 bases outside the gene matches. This CDR3 region has 15 residues. Germline V gene data show CDR1 as SGHKS and CDR2 as YYEKEE (reference sequence). In DNA form, the CDR3 reads TGTGCCAGCAGCCGAACTAGCGGGAGCTCCTACGAGCAGTACTTC. This translates into CASSRTSGSSYEQYF.

The chain carries TRBV7-9 and TRBJ2-7, with D tentatively TRBD1 (5 bases). The CDR3 contains 14 residues. Germline CDR1 is SEHNR and CDR2 is FQNEAQ (reference sequence). The V end was cut by 3 bases, the J end by 1 base, with 10 bases between. The CDR3 sequence: CASSFRTPSYEQYF. CDR3 sequence (DNA): TGTGCCAGCAGCTTCCGGACACCGTCCTACGAGCAGTACTTC.